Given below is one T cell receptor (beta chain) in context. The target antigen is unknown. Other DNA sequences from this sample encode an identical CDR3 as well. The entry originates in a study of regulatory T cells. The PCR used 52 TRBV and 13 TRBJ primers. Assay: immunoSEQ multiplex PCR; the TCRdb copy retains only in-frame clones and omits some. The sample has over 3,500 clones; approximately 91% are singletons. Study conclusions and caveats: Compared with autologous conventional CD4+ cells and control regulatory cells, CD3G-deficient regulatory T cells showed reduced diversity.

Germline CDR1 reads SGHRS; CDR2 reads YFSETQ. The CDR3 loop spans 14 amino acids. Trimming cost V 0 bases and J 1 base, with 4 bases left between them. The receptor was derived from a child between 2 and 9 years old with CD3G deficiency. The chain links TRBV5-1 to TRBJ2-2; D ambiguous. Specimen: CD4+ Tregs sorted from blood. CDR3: CASSLEGNTGELFF. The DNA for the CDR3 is TGCGCCAGCAGCTTGGAGGGGAACACCGGGGAGCTGTTTTTT.